This T cell receptor beta chain was recorded in a study of tumor-infiltrating lymphocytes in primary liver carcinoma. Broader study findings: Only around 7.5-24% of top clones occurred in all five tumor regions.

The study co-extracted DNA and RNA from roughly 20-30 mg of unsorted bulk tissue. Those patients suffered from chronic HBV infection and were treatment-naive. With roughly 0.5 ug total RNA as template and a constant-region primer, TCR beta cDNA was made. ARM-PCR, slightly modified, supplied the TCR beta libraries through three nested multiplex PCR rounds. TRBV1-TRBV30 forward primers and a C-beta reverse primer were used in the first two PCR rounds, which each ran for around 10 cycles. TCRdb fed the multiplex PCR reads into MiXCR, producing one record per CDR3 protein. The data contain roughly 55,000 distinct CDR3 sequences, roughly 70% of them seen just once; the ten biggest clones take up approximately 50%. This clonotype has a single count. What it binds is unknown. An end of the junction does not agree with germline; a read error may underlie this. Germline V CDR1 and CDR2: LGHNA, YSLEER. The CDR3 has 14 amino acids.

The material sequenced was liver tumor tissue from sampling region 2. Subset in this sample: tumor region T2, inferior pole. The chain links TRBV4-3 to TRBJ2-3; no definite D call. The clonotype comes from a middle-aged man with primary liver carcinoma and hepatitis B virus infection. CDR3 nucleotides: TGCGTCAGCAGCCAACGGGCTTTCACAGATACGCAGTTTTTT. Protein product: CVSSQRAFTDTQFF.